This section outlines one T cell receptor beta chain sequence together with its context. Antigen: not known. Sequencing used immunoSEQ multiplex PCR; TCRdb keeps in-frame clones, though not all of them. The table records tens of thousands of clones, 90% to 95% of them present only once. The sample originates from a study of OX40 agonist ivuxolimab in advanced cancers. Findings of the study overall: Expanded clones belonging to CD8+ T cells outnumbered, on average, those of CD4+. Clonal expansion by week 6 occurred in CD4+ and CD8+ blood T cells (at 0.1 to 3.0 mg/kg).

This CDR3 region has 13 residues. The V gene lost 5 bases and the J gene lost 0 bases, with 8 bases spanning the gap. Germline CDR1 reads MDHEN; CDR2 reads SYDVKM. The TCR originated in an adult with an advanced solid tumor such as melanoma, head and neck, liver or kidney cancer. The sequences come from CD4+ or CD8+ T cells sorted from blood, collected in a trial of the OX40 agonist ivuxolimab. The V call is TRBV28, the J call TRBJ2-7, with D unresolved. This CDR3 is CASSPLSSYEQYF. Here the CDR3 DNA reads TGTGCCAGCAGTCCCCTCAGCTCCTACGAGCAGTACTTC.